This TCR beta chain emerged from a study of T cells after posttransplantation cyclophosphamide. V dropped 3 bases and J dropped 6; count of bases not matched to a gene: 3. This CDR3 is 15 amino acids long. Per the germline V gene, CDR1 is LNHDA and CDR2 is SQIVND (reference sequence). This clone has ten or more counts. Its antigen is undetermined. Findings of the study overall: Tissue-infiltrating T cells from skin or gut overlapped little with blood T cells. Donor CD8+ memory clones often dominated recipient blood repertoires at later times. TRB clonality was highly associated with recipient CMV seropositivity and reactivation.

Generated by immunoSEQ multiplex PCR, the TCRdb table keeps only in-frame clones and is missing some. This set yields approximately 39,000 clones and no singletons; the top ten hold approximately 1.2%. Material for sequencing was PBMCs. The sequence derives from a girl aged 10-17 years in good health, CMV-negative, and a related stem cell transplant donor. The chain uses TRBV19 and TRBJ1-5, with 12 bases identical to TRBD1. In nucleotides, the CDR3 is TGTGCCAGTAGTATGGGACAGGGGGCCCCTCAGCCCCAGCATTTT. Its protein product is CASSMGQGAPQPQHF.